One sample yielded the 31 T cell receptor beta chains listed below, sequenced in a study of T cells in Graves' hyperthyroidism and ophthalmopathy. RNA transcripts were the template for amplifying TCR beta CDR3 regions. Initially, a first-round RT-PCR of the TCR CDR3 employed the HTBI primer set. A single record per CDR3 protein comes from TCRdb applying MiXCR to the multiplex PCR reads. The sample contains about 300,000 distinct CDR3 sequences, roughly a fifth of which appear only once. The sample comprised blood. The source is a man aged 45-65 years with Graves' ophthalmopathy.

As regards this clonotype: Since a much larger clone is just one base distant, this may be a read error. CDR3: CASSFTGMRNKPQHF. The CDR3 DNA reads TGTGCCAGCAGCTTCACAGGGATGCGCAATAAGCCCCAGCATTTT. This sequence joins TRBV7-2 and TRBJ1-5; D may be TRBD1 (6 bases). CDR3 length: 15 amino acids. CDR1 and CDR2 from the germline V gene are SGHTA and FQGNSA.

This rearrangement joins TRBV2 to TRBJ2-6; no firm D call. This CDR3 spans 13 amino acids. Germline-derived CDR1 and CDR2 are SNHLY and FYNNEI. V shed 7 bases and J shed 0 bases, with 4 bases lying between them. For the CDR3, the DNA is TGTGCCAGCACCCCCTCTGGGGCCAACGTCCTGACTTTC. It specifies CASTPSGANVLTF.

Here the CDR3 DNA reads TGTGCCAGCAGCTTGCTTCCGGCGTGGGATGAAAAACTGTTTTTT. It codes for CASSLLPAWDEKLFF. The chain links TRBV5-6 to TRBJ1-4, with D unresolved. The germline V and J ends were trimmed by 1 base and 6 bases, with 13 bases remaining between them. The CDR3 loop spans 15 amino acids. Germline CDR1 reads SGHDT; CDR2 reads YYEEEE.

This clonotype was counted only a few times. A much larger clone sits a single nucleotide away, making a read error possible. This rearrangement joins TRBV28 to TRBJ2-1; TRBD2 matches at 7 bases. CDR1 and CDR2 (germline): MDHEN, SYDVKM. The V and J ends lost 7 bases and 10 bases, in that order; junction bases with no gene match: 13. CDR3 size: 14 residues. CDR3 in DNA: TGTGCCAGCACCCCTGGAGCGGGAAAACGAGAGCAGTTCTTC. Residues: CASTPGAGKREQFF.

This chain connects TRBV11-2 to TRBJ2-7; D is perhaps TRBD1 (6 bases). This CDR3 contains 15 residues. V lost 4 bases to trimming and J lost 5 bases, with 18 bases between them. Germline CDR1 reads SGHAT; CDR2 reads FQNNGV. CDR3 sequence: CASSWLQGVANEQYF. In DNA, the CDR3 is TGTGCCAGCAGCTGGTTACAGGGAGTTGCTAACGAGCAGTACTTC.

The chain is built from TRBV6-1 and TRBJ2-2; the match to TRBD2 covers 10 bases. The ends lost 10 bases at V and 6 bases at J; junction bases unmatched: 17. The CDR3 length is 17 residues. CDR1 and CDR2 (germline): MNHNS, SASEGT. CDR3 protein: CATSGRRLAGAPGELFF. The CDR3 DNA reads as TGTGCCACCTCGGGGAGGAGGCTAGCGGGAGCCCCCGGGGAGCTGTTTTTT.

The CDR3 region has the DNA TGTGCCACCAGTGAGGCAGCTAGAGTAGCGGGGGTTACCTACAATGAGCAGTTCTTC. This gives the protein CATSEAARVAGVTYNEQFF. This chain uses TRBV24-1 with TRBJ2-1; 9 bases map to TRBD2. This CDR3 is 19 amino acids long. Trimming at V came to 4 bases and at J to 2 bases, leaving 14 bases not matched to a gene. Germline CDR1 KGHDR, CDR2 SFDVKD.

This clonotype has only a few counts. The CDR3 nucleotides are TGTGCCAGCAGTTTCCCGGCGGCGAAGGGAGAGACCCAGTACTTC. This translates into CASSFPAAKGETQYF. The J gene is TRBJ2-5, the V gene TRBV28; D is undetermined. Trimming pared 3 bases from V and 4 bases from J, leaving 15 bases between. Germline V gene sequence: CDR1 MDHEN, CDR2 SYDVKM. The CDR3 length is 15 residues.

This clonotype was observed at least ten times. V and J are TRBV28 and TRBJ2-5, with 8 nucleotides matching TRBD1. CDR3 length: 13 amino acids. J gave up 4 bases and V 4 bases, and 2 bases lay outside the gene matches. Looked up from germline, CDR1 is MDHEN and CDR2 is SYDVKM. For the CDR3, the DNA is TGTGCCAGCAGTTGGACAGGGAGAGAGACCCAGTACTTC. This codes for CASSWTGRETQYF.

About this clonotype: The junction shows a germline mismatch at one end, possibly a read error. The chain joins TRBV5-1 to TRBJ2-1, with D possibly being TRBD1 or TRBD2 (6 bases each). The CDR3 extends over 11 amino acids. The V gene's germline CDR1 is SGHRS and CDR2 YFSETQ. The CDR3 DNA reads TGCGCCAGCAGCAACCCGGGGGCACCCATCTTC. Translated: CASSNPGAPIF.

The chain joins TRBV7-9 to TRBJ1-3; possibly TRBD1 for D (6 bases). Looked up from germline, CDR1 is SEHNR and CDR2 is FQNEAQ (reference sequence). This CDR3 region has 15 residues. Trimming cost V 6 bases and J 3 bases, with 15 bases left between them. The CDR3 spells CASSSGGAVGNTIYF. CDR3 nucleotide sequence: TGTGCCAGCAGTTCCGGGGGCGCCGTTGGAAACACCATATATTTT.

This clonotype was counted only a few times. The chain employs TRBV20-1 and TRBJ2-6; unclear D gene. Germline values: CDR1 DFQATT, CDR2 SNEGSKA (reference sequence). Trimming took off 0 bases at V and 1 base at J, with 7 bases between the two ends. CDR3 length: 15 amino acids. The DNA for the CDR3 is TGCAGTGCTAGAGATCAAAGGTCTGGGGCCAACGTCCTGACTTTC. The encoded protein is CSARDQRSGANVLTF.

Only a few counts were recorded for this clonotype. The chain has TRBV5-8 and TRBJ2-3; 7 positions match TRBD1. J gave up 1 base and V 6 bases, and 11 bases lay outside the gene matches. Germline-derived CDR1 and CDR2 are SGHTS and YDEGEE. CDR3 length: 16 amino acids. CDR3 nucleotides: TGTGCCAGCACCCGAGGACAGGCATGGGGCACAGATACGCAGTATTTT. As protein: CASTRGQAWGTDTQYF.

Concerning this clonotype itself: A much larger clone is a single base away; this may be a read error. This chain links TRBV6-1 with TRBJ1-1; D is unresolved. With 4 bases removed from V and 5 bases from J, the gap between germline ends came to 14 bases. The germline V gene has CDR1 MNHNS and CDR2 SASEGT. There are 14 residues in the CDR3. CDR3 loop: CASSARVKGTEAFF. The CDR3 DNA sequence: TGTGCCAGCAGTGCCCGGGTCAAGGGTACTGAAGCTTTCTTT.

This clonotype was counted a few times. The chain uses TRBV4-1 and TRBJ2-7; 11 nucleotides agree with TRBD2. There are 15 residues in the CDR3. Germline CDR1 and CDR2: MGHRA and YSYEKL. V shed 5 bases, J shed 1 base, and the junction held 4 bases outside the gene matches. CDR3 sequence: CASSVTSGASYEQYF. In DNA form, the CDR3 reads TGCGCCAGCAGCGTGACTAGCGGGGCGTCCTACGAGCAGTACTTC.

This clonotype was seen at least ten times. The chain has TRBV6-2 or TRBV6-3 and TRBJ2-1; D is unresolved. The germline V gene encodes CDR1 MNHEY and CDR2 SVGEGT. V lost 7 bases to trimming and J lost 0 bases, with 10 bases between them. The CDR3 is 14 residues long. For the CDR3, the DNA is TGTGCCAGCAAGAGGACGACCTCCTACAATGAGCAGTTCTTC. Translating it yields CASKRTTSYNEQFF.

On this clonotype: The DNA is left out, because the CDR3 cannot be placed on it with certainty; the CDR3 is given as TCRdb lists it. The chain uses TRBV20-1 and TRBJ1-3; the table gives TRBD1 as D, unverified against the DNA. Including both end residues, the CDR3 is 21 amino acids long. The germline CDR1 and CDR2 sequences are DFQATT and SNEGSKA (reference sequence). CDR3 sequence: CSGQPRDTSYEQYFGPDTIYF.

The chain uses TRBV11-2 and TRBJ2-3; TRBD2 might be the D (5 bases). V was clipped by 4 bases and J by 0 bases, with 17 bases between them. The CDR3 is made up of 17 amino acids. Germline V gene sequence: CDR1 SGHAT, CDR2 FQNNGV. The CDR3 loop reads CASSSPGMSISTDTQYF. DNA for the CDR3: TGTGCCAGCAGCTCGCCCGGGATGTCAATCAGCACAGATACGCAGTATTTT.

In its sample, this clonotype was seen many times. The chain combines TRBV12-3 or TRBV12-4 with TRBJ2-7, with 8 bases that match TRBD1. The trim removed 7 bases at V and 3 bases at J, leaving 5 bases unmatched. CDR3 length: 13 amino acids. For the CDR3, the DNA is TGTGCCAGCACCAGGGGGCACTACTACGAGCAGTACTTC. Residues: CASTRGHYYEQYF.

This sequence joins TRBV7-8 and TRBJ2-7, with 7 bases that match TRBD1. Germline CDR1 SGHVS, CDR2 FQNEAQ. CDR3 size: 15 residues. J lost 6 bases, V lost 0 bases, and 8 bases had no gene match. The CDR3 here is CASSLAGTAFLEQYF. Written as DNA, the CDR3 is TGTGCCAGCAGCTTAGCCGGGACAGCCTTTCTCGAGCAGTACTTC. The whole variable domain, filled in from reference TRBV7-8 and TRBJ2-7, reads GAGVSQSPRYKVAKRGQDVALRCDPISGHVSLFWYQQALGQGPEFLTYFQNEAQLDKSGLPSDRFFAERPEGSVSTLKIQRTQQEDSAVYLCASSLAGTAFLEQYFGPGTRLTVT.

This clonotype was detected ten times or more. The chain has TRBV9 and TRBJ2-5; no definite D call. This CDR3 has 16 residues. Germline CDR1 and CDR2: SGDLS and YYNGEE. V dropped 3 bases and J dropped 5 bases, with 20 bases sitting between them. DNA for the CDR3: TGTGCCAGCAGCGCCGGTGGGTCTAGAGAGTGGGAGACCCAGTACTTC. Its protein product is CASSAGGSREWETQYF.

The chain has TRBV27 and TRBJ2-1; 7 nucleotides line up with TRBD1. Germline-derived CDR1 and CDR2 are MNHEY and SMNVEV (reference sequence). V was pared by 8 bases and J by 4 bases, with 14 bases of the junction left unmatched. The CDR3 sequence is 16 residues long. The CDR3 region has the DNA TGTGCCAGCGTAGGGCCGGGGACAGCCAATTACAATGAGCAGTTCTTC. It encodes CASVGPGTANYNEQFF.

This clonotype was detected only a few times. The V call is TRBV6-5, the J call TRBJ2-7; maybe TRBD1 (5 bases). The length of the CDR3 is 16 residues. Germline lookup yields CDR1 MNHEY and CDR2 SVGAGI. The V end lost 0 bases, the J end lost 2 bases, and 14 bases lay between the germline ends. CDR3 in amino acids: CASSYSLGLSPYEQYF. DNA of the CDR3: TGTGCCAGCAGTTACTCTTTGGGGCTGTCTCCCTACGAGCAGTACTTC.

This clonotype was counted a few times. The chain joins TRBV11-3 to TRBJ2-2, with D possibly matching TRBD2 (5 bases). V lost 1 base and J 6 bases, leaving 12 bases between the germline ends. CDR3 length: 15 residues. CDR1 is SGHNT and CDR2 is YENEEA in the germline V gene. This chain's CDR3 is CASSLGGGRAGELFF. CDR3 nucleotide sequence: TGTGCCAGCAGCTTAGGTGGAGGAAGAGCCGGGGAGCTGTTTTTT.

This clonotype has a single count. This chain links TRBV6-1 with TRBJ1-6, with D possibly being TRBD1 (5 bases). Per the germline V gene, CDR1 is MNHNS and CDR2 is SASEGT. The CDR3 totals 18 residues. The V and J ends lost 6 bases and 0 bases respectively, with 18 bases between them. CDR3: CASRHTGTAGSYNSPLHF. The CDR3 region has the DNA TGTGCCAGCAGGCACACCGGGACCGCGGGCTCCTATAATTCACCCCTCCACTTT.

The rearrangement uses TRBV4-1 and TRBJ1-5; 11 nucleotides align to TRBD1. The CDR3 loop spans 15 amino acids. CDR1 and CDR2 from the germline V gene are MGHRA and YSYEKL. With 0 bases clipped from V and 12 bases from J, the junction kept 7 bases outside the gene matches. The CDR3 DNA reads as TGCGCCAGCAGCCAAGAGGGACAGGGGGAAATAGGCCAGCATTTT. Translating it yields CASSQEGQGEIGQHF.

This clonotype was recorded at least ten times. In DNA, the CDR3 is TGCAGTGCTAGACACCCCGAGAGGCGCGATGAGCAGTTCTTC. Encoded protein: CSARHPERRDEQFF. The chain is built from TRBV20-1 and TRBJ2-1, with unresolved D. Germline CDR1 reads DFQATT; CDR2 reads SNEGSKA (reference sequence). Trimming shortened V by 2 bases and J by 8 bases, and 16 bases separated the two germline ends. This CDR3 is built from 14 residues.

This clonotype was observed a few times. The gene calls are TRBV3-1 and TRBJ1-3, with no clear D. With 1 base removed from V and 0 bases from J, the gap between germline ends came to 13 bases. CDR1 is LGHDT and CDR2 is YNNKEL in the germline V gene (reference sequence). The CDR3 has 17 residues. CDR3 nucleotides: TGTGCCAGCAGCCAAGCCCCTTCCGGGAGCTCTGGAAACACCATATATTTT. This codes for CASSQAPSGSSGNTIYF.

The V call is TRBV9, the J call TRBJ2-2, with D possibly TRBD2 on 6 matching bases. Germline CDR1 and CDR2: SGDLS and YYNGEE. Trimming removed 2 bases from V and 7 bases from J, with 12 bases in between. This CDR3 has 14 residues. The CDR3 region is CASSVWREGGELFF. CDR3 DNA: TGTGCCAGCAGCGTCTGGCGGGAAGGCGGGGAGCTGTTTTTT.

The table lists this clonotype with a few counts. The chain combines TRBV20-1 with TRBJ2-6, with D tentatively TRBD1 (5 bases). This CDR3 has 17 residues. Germline V gene lookup returns CDR1 DFQATT and CDR2 SNEGSKA (reference sequence). Trimming pared 3 bases from V and 0 bases from J, leaving 15 bases between. CDR3 bases: TGCAGTGCTAGTCCTCAGGGTATCGGCTCTGGGGCCAACGTCCTGACTTTC. The encoded protein is CSASPQGIGSGANVLTF.

The rearrangement joins TRBV12-3 or TRBV12-4 to TRBJ2-1; D remains unclear. This CDR3 comprises 12 residues. Trimming removed 4 bases at V and 5 bases at J, with 6 bases between. CDR3 region: CASSSYNNEQFF. The CDR3 region has the DNA TGTGCCAGCAGTTCTTATAACAATGAGCAGTTCTTC.